This T cell receptor (beta chain) was recovered during a study of blood T cell repertoires in COVID-19 (dated by TCRdb to the early 2020s). Broadly, across the study: Collaborator samples came from the United States, Italy and Spain and covered acute and convalescent phases of COVID-19. The prospective study material was composed of cDNA or gDNA derived from T cells, B-cell-depleted T cells, or PBMCs. Subjects who had been exposed to COVID-19, were actively infected with it, or had recovered from it provided the deeply sampled blood TCRbeta repertoires that made up the dataset. A freely available public database, intended as a resource for researchers studying the immune response to SARS-CoV-2, is where the repertoires were released. The samples were drawn from two sources: the first 160 participants of the ongoing ImmuneRACE study, and 950 to 1,500 subjects contributed by 6 global collaborators. The sample metadata nearly always contained a de-identified subject ID, COVID-19 status, age in years and sex. Where HLA class I and class II types were available, the types were taken from metadata supplied by the sample provider, not from assay-based typing. Overall study outcomes, separate from this receptor: The amount of clinical and demographic metadata varied by source and participant and was provided uncurated.

The CDR1 and CDR2 encoded by the germline V gene are MDHEN and SYDVKM. The junction shows trimming of 2 bases on V and 3 bases on J, plus 10 bases between the germline ends. Including cysteine and phenylalanine, the CDR3 has 14 amino acids. The read is trimmed to its CDR3 DNA, 42 bases read in frame from base 1. TCRbeta CDR3 regions were amplified from genomic DNA by means of the immunoSEQ Assay, a bias-controlled multiplex PCR. Per the original workflow: Nucleated cell counts per sample were estimated from amplification of reference gene primers within the assay. To quantify the absolute abundance of each unique TCRbeta CDR3 rearrangement, sequence reads were collapsed and filtered. For each sample, productive Simpson clonality was calculated as the square root of Simpson's diversity index over productive rearrangements. TCRdb retrieved this table from immuneACCESS and kept in-frame rearrangements only. Not all clones are present; in checked studies, unresolved V genes account for under half, and no reason is known for the remainder. V and J calls plus clone size are reproduced from that table; the DNA served to infer D and trimming. Here the sample has 150,000 to 200,000 clones; approximately 82% occur a single time. Around 15% of the sample is in the top ten clones.

Remarks on this clone: The antigen it recognizes is unknown. The sample holds no much larger clone one base away, and base qualities are not on file.

Participants in the prospective study were enrolled through a virtual design, were aged roughly 18 to 90 years, and lived in 24 United States geographic areas. Cohort assignment in the prospective study relied on participant-reported clinical history from a screening survey and a study questionnaire. Recovered participants in ImmuneRACE Cohort 3 were defined as having two consecutive negative NP/OP PCR tests, clearance from a healthcare professional, or resolution of symptoms. Mobile phlebotomists in the prospective study collected whole blood, serum and a nasopharyngeal or oropharyngeal swab from every participant. Additional blood draws and questionnaires over a roughly two-month period could optionally be provided by prospective study participants. Prospective study blood samples were shipped either frozen or at room temperature before DNA extraction.

The sample comprised PBMCs or T cells enriched from blood (not recorded which). The receptor chain draws on TRBV28 and TRBJ1-1; possibly the D gene is TRBD1, per 5 matching bases. The sequence came from a woman in her 50s who had recovered from COVID-19. The bases are TGTGCCAGCAGTTTAATCCGCAGGGACACTGAAGCTTTCTTT. Its translation is CASSLIRRDTEAFF.